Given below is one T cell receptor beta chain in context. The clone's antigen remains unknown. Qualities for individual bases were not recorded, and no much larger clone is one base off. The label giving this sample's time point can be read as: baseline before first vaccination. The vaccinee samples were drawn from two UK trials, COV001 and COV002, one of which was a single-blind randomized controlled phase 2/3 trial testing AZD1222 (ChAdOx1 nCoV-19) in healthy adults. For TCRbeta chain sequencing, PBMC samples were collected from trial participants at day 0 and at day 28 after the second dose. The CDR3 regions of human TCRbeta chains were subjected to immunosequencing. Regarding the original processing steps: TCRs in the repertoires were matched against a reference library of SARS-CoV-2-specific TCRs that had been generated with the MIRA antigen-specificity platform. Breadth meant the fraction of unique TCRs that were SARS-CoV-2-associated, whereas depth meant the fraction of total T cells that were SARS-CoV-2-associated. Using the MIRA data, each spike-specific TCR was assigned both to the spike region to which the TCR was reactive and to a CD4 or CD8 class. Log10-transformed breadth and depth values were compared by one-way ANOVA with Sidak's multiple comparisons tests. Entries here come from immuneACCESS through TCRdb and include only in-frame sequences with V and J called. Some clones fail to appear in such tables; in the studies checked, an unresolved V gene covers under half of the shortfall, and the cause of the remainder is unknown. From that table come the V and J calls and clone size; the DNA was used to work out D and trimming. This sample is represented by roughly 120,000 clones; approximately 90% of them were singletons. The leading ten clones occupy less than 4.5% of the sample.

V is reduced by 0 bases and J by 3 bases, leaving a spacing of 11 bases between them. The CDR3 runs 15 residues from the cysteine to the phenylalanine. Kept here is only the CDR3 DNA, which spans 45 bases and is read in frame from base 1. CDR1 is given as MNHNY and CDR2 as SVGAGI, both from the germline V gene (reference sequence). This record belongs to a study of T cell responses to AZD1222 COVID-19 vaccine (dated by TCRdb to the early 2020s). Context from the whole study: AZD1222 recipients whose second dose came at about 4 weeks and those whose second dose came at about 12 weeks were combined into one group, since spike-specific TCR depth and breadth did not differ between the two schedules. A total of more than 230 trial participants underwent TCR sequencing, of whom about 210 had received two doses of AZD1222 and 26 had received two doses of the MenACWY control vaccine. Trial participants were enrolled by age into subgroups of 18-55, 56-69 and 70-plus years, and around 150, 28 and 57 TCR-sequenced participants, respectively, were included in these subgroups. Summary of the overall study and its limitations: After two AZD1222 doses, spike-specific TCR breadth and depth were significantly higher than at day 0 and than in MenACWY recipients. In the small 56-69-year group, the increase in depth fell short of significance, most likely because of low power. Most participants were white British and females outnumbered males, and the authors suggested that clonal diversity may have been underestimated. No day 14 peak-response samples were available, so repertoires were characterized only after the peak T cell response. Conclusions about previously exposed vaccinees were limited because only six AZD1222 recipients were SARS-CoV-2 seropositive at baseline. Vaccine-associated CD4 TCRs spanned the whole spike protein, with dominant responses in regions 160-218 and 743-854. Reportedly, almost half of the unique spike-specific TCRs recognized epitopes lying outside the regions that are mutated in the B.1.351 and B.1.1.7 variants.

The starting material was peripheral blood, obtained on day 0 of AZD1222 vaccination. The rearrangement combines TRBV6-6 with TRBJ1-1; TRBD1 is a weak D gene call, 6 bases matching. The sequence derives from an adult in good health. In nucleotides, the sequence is TGTGCCAGCAGTTACTCGGGGGGGGCGTACACTGAAGCTTTCTTT. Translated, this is CASSYSGGAYTEAFF.